Below, 18 T cell receptor beta chains from the same sample are listed, as sequenced in a study of CD8 T cells in Susac syndrome (dated by TCRdb to between 2018 and 2021). Libraries were prepared through the immunoSEQ multiplex PCR assay. RNA was extracted using the RNeasy kit, and about 0.45 to 1 ug of the RNA was reverse transcribed with random hexamers. The raw public reads went through TCRdb reprocessing: fastp at Q25, MiXCR clone calling, in-frame beta chains kept. When rows share a CDR3 protein, they turn into one entry using the most common DNA and genes. For this sample there are over 130,000 distinct CDR3 sequences; about 95% appear just once. The ten largest clones capture approximately 0.11% of the sample. The sequenced material came from CD4+ T cells from PBMCs. The receptors come from a human donor with multiple sclerosis.

The chain carries TRBV7-3 and TRBJ2-7, with D tentatively TRBD1 (6 bases). The CDR3 runs to 15 residues. CDR1 and CDR2 (germline): SGHTA, FQGTGA. Trimming removed 2 bases at V and 6 bases at J, with 17 bases between. CDR3 coding DNA: TGTGCCAGCAGCTTACAGTCGGCAGGGGTGGGCGAGCAGTACTTC. The encoded protein is CASSLQSAGVGEQYF.

V usage is TRBV30 and J usage is TRBJ1-2, with no clear D. Germline V lookup: CDR1 GTSNPN, CDR2 SVGIG (reference sequence). Between the trimmed V and J ends, which lost 0 bases and 8 bases, there was a span of 13 bases. This CDR3 is 13 amino acids long. The CDR3 spells CAWSVTRSGGYTF. In DNA form, the CDR3 reads TGTGCCTGGAGTGTTACCCGGAGTGGCGGCTACACCTTC.

This clonotype came up once. The genes are TRBV12-3 or TRBV12-4 and TRBJ2-3, with 9 bases identical to TRBD2. V dropped 4 bases and J dropped 3; count of bases not matched to a gene: 2. This CDR3 spans 14 amino acids. In DNA, the CDR3 is TGTGCCAGCAGTTCCAGCGGGAGGACAGATACGCAGTATTTT. This translates into CASSSSGRTDTQYF.

In DNA, the CDR3 is TGTGCCAGCAGCCAAGATTACTCGGGGGTACAGGCTTTCTTT. Translation: CASSQDYSGVQAFF. The chain has TRBV3-1 and TRBJ1-1; D might be TRBD1 (5 bases). Per the germline V gene, CDR1 is LGHDT and CDR2 is YNNKEL (reference sequence). The CDR3 runs to 14 residues. Trimming took 0 bases from V and 11 from J, leaving 16 bases between them.

The chain employs TRBV7-2 and TRBJ1-5, with D possibly matching TRBD1 (6 bases). Germline V gene data show CDR1 as SGHTA and CDR2 as FQGNSA. The length of the CDR3 is 15 residues. V lost 4 bases to trimming and J lost 4 bases, with 14 bases between them. The CDR3 here is CASSSTGTSNQPQHF. In nucleotides, the CDR3 is TGTGCCAGCAGCTCTACCGGGACAAGTAATCAGCCCCAGCATTTT.

The chain has TRBV29-1 and TRBJ1-2; 7 bases agree with TRBD1. The CDR3 is 15 amino acids. The germline V gene encodes CDR1 SQVTM and CDR2 ANQGSEA. The V segment lost 0 bases and the J segment 6 bases; nucleotides outside the gene matches: 10. The CDR3 DNA reads as TGCAGCGTTGAAGAGTGGGGACAGTGGGAAAATGGCTACACCTTC. It encodes CSVEEWGQWENGYTF.

With respect to this clonotype: The junction and the germline gene differ at one end; a read error may be behind it. The chain couples TRBV24-1 to TRBJ2-3; 9 bases line up with TRBD1. Germline V gives CDR1 KGHDR, CDR2 SFDVKD. CDR3 length equals 15 residues. In DNA, the CDR3 is TGTGCCACCAGTGACCAGGGACAGGGCACAAATACGCAGTATTTT. Translation: CATSDQGQGTNTQYF.

CDR3 coding DNA: TGTGCCAGCAGTCTTGAGGGTGCATTTAAGACCCAGTACTTC. The encoded protein is CASSLEGAFKTQYF. The chain recombines TRBV28 with TRBJ2-5; maybe TRBD2 (5 bases). Germline V gene sequence: CDR1 MDHEN, CDR2 SYDVKM. The V gene lost 5 bases and the J gene lost 6 bases, with 16 bases spanning the gap. This CDR3 is built from 14 residues.

This sequence joins TRBV9 and TRBJ2-5; maybe TRBD2 (5 bases). This CDR3 is built from 14 residues. Looked up from germline, CDR1 is SGDLS and CDR2 is YYNGEE. V dropped 2 bases and J dropped 4 bases, with 12 bases sitting between them. Here the CDR3 DNA reads TGTGCCAGCAGCGTTTTAGGAGGATCAGAGACCCAGTACTTC. It is translated as CASSVLGGSETQYF.

The rearrangement uses TRBV20-1 and TRBJ2-3, with D possibly TRBD1 on 5 matching bases. V dropped 6 bases and J dropped 4 bases, with 20 bases sitting between them. This CDR3 is built from 15 residues. Germline V gene lookup returns CDR1 DFQATT and CDR2 SNEGSKA (reference sequence). CDR3 nucleotide sequence: TGCAGTGCCATAGGGGTGGCAGGATTCCCAGATACGCAGTATTTT. It specifies CSAIGVAGFPDTQYF.

The chain joins TRBV7-9 to TRBJ2-5; D ambiguous. Germline CDR1 is SEHNR and CDR2 is FQNEAQ (reference sequence). The CDR3 runs 15 residues. The V and J ends lost 5 bases and 2 bases respectively, with 15 bases between them. CDR3 sequence: CASSPIARAQETQYF. The CDR3 bases are TGTGCCAGCAGCCCAATAGCAAGGGCACAAGAGACCCAGTACTTC.

This sequence joins TRBV7-9 and TRBJ1-2; weak D call: TRBD1 (6 bases). The CDR3 contains 16 residues. The V end was cut by 1 base, the J end by 7 bases, with 19 bases between. Per the germline V gene, CDR1 is SEHNR and CDR2 is FQNEAQ (reference sequence). The CDR3 region is CASSLESPGGRTGYTF. Written as DNA, the CDR3 is TGTGCCAGCAGCTTAGAAAGCCCCGGGGGCAGGACTGGCTACACCTTC. The full variable domain, in which reference TRBV7-9 and TRBJ1-2 provide the parts outside the CDR3, is DTGVSQNPRHKITKRGQNVTFRCDPISEHNRLYWYRQTLGQGPEFLTYFQNEAQLEKSRLLSDRFSAERPKGSFSTLEIQRTEQGDSAMYLCASSLESPGGRTGYTFGSGTRLTVV.

The chain is built from TRBV12-3 or TRBV12-4 and TRBJ2-7, with TRBD1 as a possible D gene (6 bases). This CDR3 spans 14 amino acids. Trimming took off 7 bases at V and 4 bases at J, with 17 bases between the two ends. The CDR3 bases are TGTGCCAGCAACTACAAGACAGGCGGTTACGAGCAGTACTTC. It codes for CASNYKTGGYEQYF.

The gene calls are TRBV29-1 and TRBJ1-5, with a possible D match to TRBD1 (6 bases). Germline values: CDR1 SQVTM, CDR2 ANQGSEA. The CDR3 loop spans 14 amino acids. Deletions cut 6 bases from V and 0 bases from J, with 12 bases between. CDR3 protein: CSVKDSNSNQPQHF. CDR3 coding DNA: TGCAGCGTGAAGGACAGCAATAGCAATCAGCCCCAGCATTTT.

The CDR3 loop reads CSARTSGRWRNEQFF. The CDR3 DNA sequence: TGCAGTGCCAGGACTAGCGGGAGGTGGAGGAATGAGCAGTTCTTC. This chain connects TRBV20-1 to TRBJ2-1, with TRBD2 matching 14 bases. Germline lookup yields CDR1 DFQATT and CDR2 SNEGSKA (reference sequence). V dropped 6 bases and J dropped 7; count of bases not matched to a gene: 8. There are 15 residues in the CDR3.

The gene calls are TRBV29-1 and TRBJ2-7; 9 nucleotides match TRBD1. Germline CDR1 is SQVTM and CDR2 is ANQGSEA. The CDR3 runs to 14 residues. With 6 bases clipped from V and 6 bases from J, the junction kept 12 bases outside the gene matches. The CDR3 reads CSVNLSGQGGEQYF. CDR3 sequence (DNA): TGCAGCGTCAATCTTTCGGGACAGGGTGGCGAGCAGTACTTC.

The V gene is TRBV6-5, the J gene TRBJ1-2; D call uncertain. V was clipped by 5 bases and J by 2 bases, with 15 bases between them. Germline-derived CDR1 and CDR2 are MNHEY and SVGAGI. CDR3 length: 15 amino acids. CDR3 DNA sequence: TGTGCCAGCAGTCGATTCGGACTCTCCAACTATGGCTACACCTTC. Translating gives CASSRFGLSNYGYTF.

The rearrangement uses TRBV4-1 and TRBJ1-5; the D is unclear. In germline, CDR1 is MGHRA, CDR2 YSYEKL. There are 15 residues in the CDR3. Trimming pared 1 base from V and 0 bases from J, leaving 7 bases between. CDR3 in DNA: TGCGCCAGCAGCCAAGGGGGATTTAGCAATCAGCCCCAGCATTTT. Protein sequence: CASSQGGFSNQPQHF.